The clone carrying this T cell receptor (beta chain) came up many times. Antigen unknown. The data were taken from a study of immune heterogeneity within non-small cell lung tumors. Template material for each sample was 550 to 650 ng of bulk tumor genomic DNA. Multiple widely separated biopsies were taken from each primary tumor at surgery. Patients underwent curative surgery for non-small cell lung cancer (untreated and newly diagnosed). Unmatched junction bases numbered 11, after V lost 5 bases and J lost 3 bases. Germline CDR1 SGHTA, CDR2 FQGNSA. The CDR3 is 16 residues long. The study's findings and limits: Recurrence of identical dominant CDR3 beta clonotypes was observed across intrapatient tumor sites, concomitant with site-unique high-frequency clones. For the most part, the T-cell receptor beta clonotypes present at high frequency were distinct from one individual patient to the next.

It was with 32 V and 13 J primers that multiplex PCR amplified TCR beta CDR3. TCRdb passed the multiplex PCR reads through MiXCR, listing each CDR3 protein once. In the table there are more than 10,000 distinct CDR3 sequences, about 25% of which are singletons. This chain uses TRBV7-2 with TRBJ2-7; TRBD2 matches 9 bases. The TCR comes from a man between 50 and 59 years old with non-small cell lung cancer. Source material: lung tumor tissue. This CDR3 is CASSRSSGAGVYEQYF. The CDR3 DNA reads as TGTGCCAGCAGCAGATCTAGCGGGGCTGGGGTCTACGAGCAGTACTTC. The full variable domain, with the rest looked up from reference TRBV7-2 and TRBJ2-7, is GAGVSQSPSNKVTEKGKDVELRCDPISGHTALYWYRQSLGQGLEFLIYFQGNSAPDKSGLPSDRFSAERTGGSVSTLTIQRTQQEDSAVYLCASSRSSGAGVYEQYFGPGTRLTVT.